This passage covers 19 T cell receptor beta chains from one sample sequenced in a study of blood T cell repertoires in COVID-19. Method: immunoSEQ multiplex PCR; TCRdb's copy keeps in-frame clones and lacks some. The data hold around 43,000 clones, with under 85% observed a single time. Sequenced sample: peripheral blood. These receptors were obtained from a woman older than 75 with acute or convalescent COVID-19.

The rearrangement links TRBV20-1 to TRBJ2-1; 9 bases are a match to TRBD2. After removal of 3 bases from V and 10 bases from J, the junction contained 13 bases not matched to a gene. From germline, CDR1 is DFQATT and CDR2 SNEGSKA (reference sequence). The CDR3 spans 15 residues. The DNA for the CDR3 is TGCAGTGCTAGTGTGTCTAGCGGGACAATGAGCGAGCAGTTCTTC. Protein product: CSASVSSGTMSEQFF.

The J gene is TRBJ2-3, the V gene TRBV19; 9 positions match TRBD2. After removal of 5 bases from V and 4 bases from J, the junction contained 7 bases not matched to a gene. This CDR3 region has 15 residues. Germline-derived CDR1 and CDR2 are LNHDA and SQIVND (reference sequence). The CDR3 sequence: CASSVQAGGADTQYF. Here the CDR3 DNA reads TGTGCCAGTAGTGTCCAAGCGGGAGGAGCAGATACGCAGTATTTT.

This chain joins TRBV7-9 and TRBJ1-5, with D unclear. Deletions cut 5 bases from V and 0 bases from J, with 11 bases between. Per the germline V gene, CDR1 is SEHNR and CDR2 is FQNEAQ (reference sequence). This CDR3 is built from 15 residues. CDR3 in DNA: TGTGCCAGCAGCCTGACCGGAGATAGCAATCAGCCCCAGCATTTT. Its protein is CASSLTGDSNQPQHF.

The V and J genes are TRBV10-3 and TRBJ2-1, with 9 bases identical to TRBD2. The CDR3 loop spans 15 amino acids. Germline V CDR1 and CDR2: ENHRY, SYGVKD. The V segment lost 3 bases and the J segment 6 bases; nucleotides outside the gene matches: 6. This CDR3 is CAISELGTSSNEQFF. CDR3 sequence (DNA): TGTGCCATCAGTGAATTGGGGACTAGCTCCAATGAGCAGTTCTTC.

This chain joins TRBV2 and TRBJ1-2, with TRBD1 as a possible D gene (5 bases). V shed 6 bases and J shed 7 bases, with 9 bases lying between them. CDR3 size: 11 residues. Germline V gives CDR1 SNHLY, CDR2 FYNNEI. The CDR3: CASRGGFGYTF. The CDR3 nucleotides read TGTGCCAGCAGGGGGGGGTTTGGCTACACCTTC. The whole variable domain, remainder taken from reference TRBV2 and TRBJ1-2, is EPEVTQTPSHQVTQMGQEVILRCVPISNHLYFYWYRQILGQKVEFLVSFYNNEISEKSEIFDDQFSVERPDGSNFTLKIRSTKLEDSAMYFCASRGGFGYTFGSGTRLTVV.

The V and J genes are TRBV5-4 and TRBJ1-2; 7 bases fit TRBD1. The CDR3 spans 15 residues. Germline-derived CDR1 and CDR2 are SGHNT and YYREEE (reference sequence). The V and J ends lost 3 bases and 2 bases, in that order; junction bases with no gene match: 7. The chain's CDR3 is CASSSGTELNYGYTF. The CDR3 DNA sequence: TGTGCCAGCAGCTCCGGGACAGAGCTAAACTATGGCTACACCTTC.

In this sample, this clone turned up once. CDR3 protein: CASSTFSGALDGEQFF. The CDR3 coding sequence is TGTGCCAGCAGTACGTTCAGCGGGGCCCTTGATGGAGAGCAGTTCTTC. The chain employs TRBV28 and TRBJ2-1; TRBD2 matches at 7 bases. Per the germline V gene, CDR1 is MDHEN and CDR2 is SYDVKM. Losses at the gene ends were 5 bases for V and 10 bases for J; bases not matched to a gene: 17. The CDR3 is 16 amino acids.

The chain links TRBV9 to TRBJ2-7; D is perhaps TRBD1 (7 bases). CDR3 length: 15 amino acids. CDR1 and CDR2 from the germline V gene are SGDLS and YYNGEE. Trimming removed 0 bases at V and 2 bases at J, with 12 bases between. CDR3 sequence: CASSVGRGAAYEQYF. The CDR3 nucleotides read TGTGCCAGCAGCGTAGGCAGGGGGGCGGCCTACGAGCAGTACTTC.

The chain combines TRBV29-1 with TRBJ1-3; a weak D match, TRBD1 (5 bases). The CDR3 consists of 14 residues. V was trimmed by 3 bases and J by 0 bases, leaving 9 bases between them. In germline, CDR1 is SQVTM, CDR2 ANQGSEA. CDR3 loop: CSVDRGSSGNTIYF. The CDR3 bases are TGCAGCGTTGACCGGGGGAGCTCTGGAAACACCATATATTTT.

The chain couples TRBV5-4 to TRBJ2-5; 7 bases align to TRBD2. There are 14 residues in the CDR3. Trimming cost V 5 bases and J 2 bases; bases outside gene matches: 6. CDR1 is SGHNT and CDR2 is YYREEE in the germline V gene (reference sequence). Here the CDR3 DNA reads TGTGCCAGCAGTTCCGGGACTACGCAAGAGACCCAGTACTTC. Translating it yields CASSSGTTQETQYF.

The rearrangement joins TRBV19 to TRBJ1-2; 7 bases fit TRBD1. Germline assignment: CDR1 LNHDA and CDR2 SQIVND (reference sequence). V lost 9 bases, J lost 4 bases, and 11 bases stayed unmatched. This CDR3 has 14 residues. CDR3 loop: CASRPPGQSYGYTF. CDR3 nucleotides: TGTGCCAGCCGACCCCCGGGACAGAGCTATGGCTACACCTTC.

The CDR3: CSASVGDTDTQYF. In DNA form, the CDR3 reads TGCAGTGCTAGTGTGGGAGACACAGATACGCAGTATTTT. The chain has TRBV20-1 and TRBJ2-3; TRBD2 is a possible D gene (5 bases). The CDR3 runs to 13 residues. V lost 3 bases to trimming and J lost 2 bases, with 9 bases between them. CDR1 and CDR2 (germline): DFQATT, SNEGSKA (reference sequence).

Only one count was recorded for this clone. The chain carries TRBV7-9 and TRBJ2-7; no clear D gene. Germline V CDR1 and CDR2: SEHNR, FQNEAQ (reference sequence). The CDR3 consists of 14 residues. Between the trimmed V and J ends, which lost 3 bases and 3 bases, there was a span of 12 bases. The CDR3 nucleotides are TGTGCCAGCAGCTTCTATCAGCGTGACTACGAGCAGTACTTC. Protein sequence: CASSFYQRDYEQYF.

V and J are TRBV28 and TRBJ2-5; 7 bases map to TRBD1. Germline trimming cut 5 bases from V and 5 bases from J; bases unmatched to any gene: 8. Germline V gives CDR1 MDHEN, CDR2 SYDVKM. The CDR3 consists of 14 residues. CDR3 region: CASSTSDRAETQYF. CDR3 DNA sequence: TGTGCCAGCAGTACTTCCGACAGGGCGGAGACCCAGTACTTC.

V usage is TRBV20-1 and J usage is TRBJ1-2; D remains unclear. Trimming stripped 6 bases from V and 8 bases from J, with 7 bases between. Germline CDR1 DFQATT, CDR2 SNEGSKA (reference sequence). The CDR3 covers 9 residues. The CDR3, as DNA: TGCAGTGCAGTCGGGGGCTACACCTTC. Translated: CSAVGGYTF.

The CDR3 region is CASSSTDRYGYTF. CDR3 coding DNA: TGTGCCAGCAGCTCCACCGACAGATATGGCTACACCTTC. J is TRBJ1-2 and V is TRBV11-1; a possible D gene is TRBD1 (5 bases). The germline CDR1 and CDR2 sequences are SGHAT and FQDESV (reference sequence). The CDR3 has 13 amino acids. Trimming removed 4 bases from V and 5 bases from J, with 11 bases in between.

This clone came up once. This chain links TRBV27 with TRBJ1-6; 8 bases line up with TRBD1. The CDR3 extends over 14 amino acids. From germline, CDR1 is MNHEY and CDR2 SMNVEV (reference sequence). Trimming cost V 3 bases and J 5 bases; bases outside gene matches: 0. The CDR3 region is CASSLGQDNSPLHF. CDR3 in DNA: TGTGCCAGCAGTTTGGGACAGGATAATTCACCCCTCCACTTT.

This chain links TRBV27 with TRBJ2-1; D unresolved. CDR1 MNHEY and CDR2 SMNVEV come from the germline V gene (reference sequence). The V gene lost 0 bases and the J gene lost 4 bases, with 4 bases spanning the gap. This CDR3 comprises 13 residues. CDR3 DNA sequence: TGTGCCAGCAGTTTATCTCGGTACAATGAGCAGTTCTTC. It translates to CASSLSRYNEQFF.

The V gene is TRBV4-1, the J gene TRBJ2-3; TRBD2 matches 8 bases. J gave up 5 bases and V 5 bases, and 6 bases lay outside the gene matches. In germline, CDR1 is MGHRA, CDR2 YSYEKL. This CDR3 has 14 residues. The CDR3 region is CASSYGGVEDTQYF. DNA of the CDR3: TGCGCCAGCAGCTACGGGGGGGTGGAAGATACGCAGTATTTT.